This entry lists 32 T cell receptor beta chains sequenced from one sample in a study of blood T cell repertoires in COVID-19. Produced via immunoSEQ multiplex PCR; TCRdb's table is partial and in-frame only. The table lists about 100,000 clones, more than 80% of them singletons. Source material: peripheral blood. Receptors originate from a man aged 55 to 69 with acute or convalescent COVID-19.

V usage is TRBV24-1 and J usage is TRBJ1-5; tentatively, D is TRBD1 (5 bases). The CDR3 covers 16 residues. Trimming pared 3 bases from V and 5 bases from J, leaving 16 bases between. Germline values: CDR1 KGHDR, CDR2 SFDVKD. In DNA form, the CDR3 reads TGTGCCACCAGTGATCCTAATCGGGGGGACTATCAGCCCCAGCATTTT. The encoded protein is CATSDPNRGDYQPQHF.

The V gene is TRBV10-3, the J gene TRBJ2-2, with 8 bases identical to TRBD1. The CDR3 runs 14 residues. CDR1 and CDR2 (germline): ENHRY, SYGVKD. J was trimmed by 1 base and V by 7 bases; bases with no gene match: 2. This chain's CDR3 is CAINGQGNTGELFF. The CDR3 DNA sequence: TGTGCCATCAACGGACAGGGGAACACCGGGGAGCTGTTTTTT.

J is TRBJ2-3 and V is TRBV4-3, with a tentative D call TRBD2 (5 bases). V was cut by 0 bases and J by 6 bases, with 13 bases left in between. Germline CDR1 and CDR2: LGHNA and YSLEER. The CDR3 is 15 amino acids. CDR3 DNA sequence: TGCGCCAGCAGCCAAGATGGCCCTAGCTCGGATACGCAGTATTTT. Its translation is CASSQDGPSSDTQYF.

This sequence joins TRBV7-8 and TRBJ2-7; perhaps TRBD1 as D (5 bases). CDR3 length: 15 amino acids. In germline, CDR1 is SGHVS, CDR2 FQNEAQ. Trimming shortened V by 5 bases and J by 2 bases, and 16 bases separated the two germline ends. The CDR3 is CASSLGASDTYEQYF. The CDR3 nucleotides are TGTGCCAGCAGCCTAGGGGCTTCAGATACCTACGAGCAGTACTTC.

This sequence joins TRBV7-9 and TRBJ2-5, with 8 bases identical to TRBD1. V dropped 1 base and J dropped 7; count of bases not matched to a gene: 2. The CDR3 length is 13 residues. The germline V gene encodes CDR1 SEHNR and CDR2 FQNEAQ (reference sequence). CDR3 in amino acids: CASSLGDRMTQYF. Here the CDR3 DNA reads TGTGCCAGCAGCTTAGGGGACAGGATGACCCAGTACTTC.

V and J are TRBV5-4 and TRBJ2-2; D is perhaps TRBD1 (5 bases). This CDR3 spans 15 amino acids. Trimming removed 3 bases at V and 4 bases at J, with 13 bases between. The germline CDR1 and CDR2 sequences are SGHNT and YYREEE (reference sequence). In DNA, the CDR3 is TGTGCCAGCAGCTCTTCCGGACACCGCACCGGGGAGCTGTTTTTT. It specifies CASSSSGHRTGELFF.

This chain uses TRBV28 with TRBJ1-2, with TRBD1 matching over 7 bases. This CDR3 is 13 amino acids long. CDR1 MDHEN and CDR2 SYDVKM come from the germline V gene. V shed 1 base, J shed 5 bases, and the junction held 1 base outside the gene matches. The CDR3 sequence: CASSLSGGYGYTF. In nucleotides, the CDR3 is TGTGCCAGCAGTTTATCAGGGGGGTATGGCTACACCTTC.

The chain recombines TRBV5-6 with TRBJ2-5; 9 bases fit TRBD1. V was clipped by 4 bases and J by 5 bases; unmatched bases: 12. The CDR3 length is 16 residues. Germline CDR1 SGHDT, CDR2 YYEEEE. The CDR3 sequence is CASSTPLRDRVETQYF. CDR3 nucleotide sequence: TGTGCCAGCAGCACCCCACTCCGGGACAGGGTCGAGACCCAGTACTTC.

This chain joins TRBV29-1 and TRBJ1-5; TRBD1 agrees at 10 bases. Germline V lookup: CDR1 SQVTM, CDR2 ANQGSEA. Germline trimming cut 6 bases from V and 5 bases from J; bases unmatched to any gene: 7. The CDR3 contains 14 residues. The CDR3 loop is CSVTDRGRDQPQHF. The CDR3 DNA sequence: TGCAGCGTGACTGACAGGGGGCGAGATCAGCCCCAGCATTTT.

This clone was recorded at least ten times. The rearrangement uses TRBV10-3 and TRBJ1-1; TRBD1 is a possible D gene (6 bases). Germline loops: CDR1 ENHRY, CDR2 SYGVKD. Trimming removed 3 bases at V and 4 bases at J, with 6 bases between. The CDR3 runs to 12 residues. CDR3 residues: CAISDRGTEAFF. The DNA for the CDR3 is TGTGCCATCAGTGACAGGGGCACTGAAGCTTTCTTT.

The J gene is TRBJ2-1, the V gene TRBV7-9, with 7 bases aligning to TRBD2. The junction had 8 bases not matched to a gene; V was cut back by 5 bases and J by 7 bases. Germline V lookup: CDR1 SEHNR, CDR2 FQNEAQ (reference sequence). The CDR3 covers 14 residues. CDR3: CASSPSGVLNEQFF. In DNA, the CDR3 is TGTGCCAGCAGCCCCAGCGGGGTACTAAATGAGCAGTTCTTC.

The chain recombines TRBV10-3 with TRBJ2-5, with 11 bases identical to TRBD2. Germline-derived CDR1 and CDR2 are ENHRY and SYGVKD. J gave up 2 bases and V 3 bases, and 8 bases lay outside the gene matches. The CDR3 length is 17 residues. CDR3 region: CAISEPLGLAEQETQYF. The CDR3, as DNA: TGTGCCATCAGTGAACCACTGGGACTAGCGGAACAAGAGACCCAGTACTTC.

The CDR3 region has the DNA TGCGCCAGCAGCTTGGGAAGAGGAGGCTACACCTTC. It translates to CASSLGRGGYTF. The V gene is TRBV5-1, the J gene TRBJ1-2; D is undetermined. Looked up from germline, CDR1 is SGHRS and CDR2 is YFSETQ. The V end was cut by 0 bases, the J end by 8 bases, with 8 bases between. The CDR3 has 12 amino acids. Together with reference TRBV5-1 and TRBJ1-2, the CDR3 gives the full variable domain: KAGVTQTPRYLIKTRGQQVTLSCSPISGHRSVSWYQQTPGQGLQFLFEYFSETQRNKGNFPGRFSGRQFSNSRSEMNVSTLELGDSALYLCASSLGRGGYTFGSGTRLTVV.

The chain combines TRBV28 with TRBJ1-1; D is ambiguous. Trimming removed 1 base at V and 8 bases at J, with 14 bases between. The V gene's germline CDR1 is MDHEN and CDR2 SYDVKM. The CDR3 length is 14 residues. As DNA, the CDR3 is TGTGCCAGCAGTTTATTACCGGGAGTGGGCGAAGCTTTCTTT. Protein sequence: CASSLLPGVGEAFF.

The V and J genes are TRBV5-5 and TRBJ2-1, with 8 bases fitting TRBD1. Losses at the gene ends were 1 base for V and 2 bases for J; bases not matched to a gene: 2. The V gene's germline CDR1 is SGHKS and CDR2 YYEKEE (reference sequence). The CDR3 totals 15 residues. The CDR3 here is CASSLQGAAYNEQFF. The CDR3 nucleotides read TGTGCCAGCAGCTTGCAGGGGGCGGCCTACAATGAGCAGTTCTTC.

The gene calls are TRBV27 and TRBJ1-5; 7 bases align to TRBD1. Trimming took 0 bases from V and 4 from J; bases not matched to a gene: 3. Germline-derived CDR1 and CDR2 are MNHEY and SMNVEV (reference sequence). The CDR3 is 15 amino acids. Written as DNA, the CDR3 is TGTGCCAGCAGTTTATCTGGACAGGAAAATCAGCCCCAGCATTTT. It yields the protein CASSLSGQENQPQHF.

The rearrangement uses TRBV4-2 and TRBJ1-2; D uncertain. Trimming took 3 bases from V and 8 from J, leaving 10 bases between them. The CDR3 length is 12 residues. CDR1 and CDR2 from the germline V gene are LGHNA and YNFKEQ. Here the CDR3 reads CASSHERLGYTF. CDR3 in DNA: TGTGCCAGCAGCCACGAGAGATTAGGCTACACCTTC.

A few counts support this clone. This chain connects TRBV19 to TRBJ2-7; perhaps TRBD1 as D (5 bases). This CDR3 spans 13 amino acids. With 7 bases removed from V and 5 bases from J, the gap between germline ends came to 15 bases. Germline assignment: CDR1 LNHDA and CDR2 SQIVND (reference sequence). CDR3 region: CASKASRDHEQYF. CDR3 bases: TGTGCCAGTAAGGCTTCCAGGGATCACGAGCAGTACTTC.

This chain joins TRBV27 and TRBJ1-4; a possible D gene is TRBD1 (5 bases). Germline-derived CDR1 and CDR2 are MNHEY and SMNVEV (reference sequence). The ends were cut back, 0 bases at V and 12 bases at J, with 14 bases in the middle. The CDR3 has 14 residues. CDR3 residues: CASSLSIQQGELFF. CDR3 DNA sequence: TGTGCCAGCAGTTTATCGATACAGCAGGGTGAACTGTTTTTT.

The CDR3 loop reads CASSLTGTNQPQHF. CDR3 in DNA: TGTGCCAGCAGCCTCACAGGGACCAATCAGCCCCAGCATTTT. The chain is built from TRBV7-2 and TRBJ1-5; perhaps TRBD1 as D (6 bases). This CDR3 contains 14 residues. Germline CDR1 SGHTA, CDR2 FQGNSA. V lost 5 bases and J 3 bases, leaving 11 bases between the germline ends.

The chain carries TRBV3-1 (or the pseudogene TRBV3-2) and TRBJ1-5; no definite D call. Trimming removed 1 base from V and 2 bases from J, with 9 bases in between. CDR1 and CDR2 from the germline V gene are LGHDT and YNNKEL (reference sequence). The CDR3 has 15 amino acids. DNA for the CDR3: TGTGCCAGCAGCCAAGGGCCGATGGGCAATCAGCCCCAGCATTTT. This sequence encodes CASSQGPMGNQPQHF.

This chain connects TRBV27 to TRBJ2-1; 8 nucleotides match TRBD1. The CDR3 spans 17 residues. Germline assignment: CDR1 MNHEY and CDR2 SMNVEV (reference sequence). The J segment lost 4 bases and the V segment lost 5 bases, leaving 13 bases of the junction unmatched. CDR3 DNA sequence: TGTGCCAGCAGTCCCCCCCGACAGGGGAGGAGGTACAATGAGCAGTTCTTC. Its protein product is CASSPPRQGRRYNEQFF.

This clone has a count of ten or more. This chain uses TRBV19 with TRBJ1-1; 11 bases map to TRBD1. Germline CDR1 LNHDA, CDR2 SQIVND (reference sequence). The CDR3 runs to 16 residues. The trim removed 6 bases at V and 5 bases at J, leaving 11 bases unmatched. CDR3 in amino acids: CASRYLPGQGETEAFF. The DNA for the CDR3 is TGTGCCAGTAGATACTTACCGGGACAGGGGGAGACTGAAGCTTTCTTT.

The gene calls are TRBV28 and TRBJ2-1; 9 bases match TRBD2. CDR1 MDHEN and CDR2 SYDVKM come from the germline V gene. The CDR3 loop spans 15 amino acids. Trimming at V came to 6 bases and at J to 4 bases, leaving 7 bases not matched to a gene. CDR3 coding DNA: TGTGCCAGCAGAACCCGGACTAGCGCTTACAATGAGCAGTTCTTC. Its protein is CASRTRTSAYNEQFF.

DNA of the CDR3: TGTGCCAGCAGCAAATACGGTCAGCCCCAGCATTTT. Amino acids: CASSKYGQPQHF. V usage is TRBV7-8 and J usage is TRBJ1-5; no reliable D call. Trimming shortened V by 5 bases and J by 6 bases, and 8 bases separated the two germline ends. CDR1 is SGHVS and CDR2 is FQNEAQ in the germline V gene. This CDR3 is built from 12 residues.

The V call is TRBV19, the J call TRBJ2-6; 7 nucleotides agree with TRBD1. This CDR3 contains 15 residues. V was clipped by 5 bases and J by 1 base; unmatched bases: 2. Germline lookup yields CDR1 LNHDA and CDR2 SQIVND (reference sequence). Written as DNA, the CDR3 is TGTGCCAGTAGTCCGACAGGGTCTGGGGCCAACGTCCTGACTTTC. It codes for CASSPTGSGANVLTF.

V gene TRBV19 combines with J gene TRBJ1-2, with 7 bases identical to TRBD1. The CDR3 has 16 residues. In germline, CDR1 is LNHDA, CDR2 SQIVND (reference sequence). The J segment lost 2 bases and the V segment lost 0 bases, leaving 6 bases of the junction unmatched. The CDR3 reads CASSIEHQGGNYGYTF. The CDR3 DNA reads as TGTGCCAGTAGTATAGAACATCAGGGGGGAAACTATGGCTACACCTTC.

The chain couples TRBV18 to TRBJ2-2, with D possibly matching TRBD2 (6 bases). The CDR3 covers 18 residues. The germline CDR1 and CDR2 sequences are KGHSH and LQKENI. Trimming left V 3 bases short and J 3 bases short, with 20 bases between. CDR3 residues: CASSPTLGGPHDTGELFF. CDR3 sequence (DNA): TGTGCCAGCTCACCCACTTTGGGAGGCCCCCATGACACCGGGGAGCTGTTTTTT. The full variable domain, with the rest looked up from reference TRBV18 and TRBJ2-2, is NAGVMQNPRHLVRRRGQEARLRCSPMKGHSHVYWYRQLPEEGLKFMVYLQKENIIDESGMPKERFSAEFPKEGPSILRIQQVVRGDSAAYFCASSPTLGGPHDTGELFFGEGSRLTVL.

V gene TRBV5-1 combines with J gene TRBJ2-7, with 10 bases fitting TRBD2. This CDR3 has 14 amino acids. Germline CDR1 and CDR2: SGHRS and YFSETQ. V gave up 5 bases and J gave up 2 bases; unmatched junction bases: 4. The DNA of the CDR3 is TGCGCCAGCAGAGAACTAGCGGGGACCTACGAGCAGTACTTC. This codes for CASRELAGTYEQYF.

This rearrangement joins TRBV27 to TRBJ2-2; 11 positions match TRBD2. This CDR3 has 19 residues. With V trimmed by 2 bases and J by 6 bases, 14 bases remained unmatched. Germline V gene lookup returns CDR1 MNHEY and CDR2 SMNVEV (reference sequence). The CDR3 region is CASSLRRGTSGRSAGELFF. CDR3 bases: TGTGCCAGCAGTTTACGGCGGGGGACTAGCGGCCGTTCCGCCGGGGAGCTGTTTTTT.

This chain connects TRBV11-3 to TRBJ2-1, with TRBD1 matching 8 bases. The V and J ends lost 2 bases and 3 bases, in that order; junction bases with no gene match: 6. CDR3 length: 16 residues. CDR1 is SGHNT, CDR2 YENEEA, per germline. The CDR3 sequence is CASSLSGTGFYNEQFF. CDR3 sequence (DNA): TGTGCCAGCAGCTTATCCGGGACAGGATTCTACAATGAGCAGTTCTTC. The full variable domain, completed using reference TRBV11-3 and TRBJ2-1, is EAGVVQSPRYKIIEKKQPVAFWCNPISGHNTLYWYLQNLGQGPELLIRYENEEAVDDSQLPKDRFSAERLKGVDSTLKIQPAELGDSAVYLCASSLSGTGFYNEQFFGPGTRLTVL.

The chain is built from TRBV6-6 and TRBJ2-1, with D perhaps matching TRBD1 (6 bases). There are 15 residues in the CDR3. V lost 2 bases and J lost 2, with 10 bases in between. Looked up from germline, CDR1 is MNHNY and CDR2 is SVGAGI (reference sequence). The CDR3 bases are TGTGCCAGCAGTTACGGGTCAGGGGCCTACAATGAGCAGTTCTTC. Protein: CASSYGSGAYNEQFF.